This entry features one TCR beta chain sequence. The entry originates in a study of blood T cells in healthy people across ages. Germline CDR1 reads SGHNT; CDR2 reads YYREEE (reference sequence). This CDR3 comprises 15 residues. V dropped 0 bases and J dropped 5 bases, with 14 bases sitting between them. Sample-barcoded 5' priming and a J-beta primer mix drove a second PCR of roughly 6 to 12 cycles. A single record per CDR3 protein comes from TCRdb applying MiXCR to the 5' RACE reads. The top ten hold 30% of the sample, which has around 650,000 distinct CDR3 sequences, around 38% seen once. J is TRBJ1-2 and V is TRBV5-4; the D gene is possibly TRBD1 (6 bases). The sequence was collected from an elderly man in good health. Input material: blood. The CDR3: CASSLVGQGSYGYTF. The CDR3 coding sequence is TGTGCCAGCAGCTTGGTGGGACAAGGATCATATGGCTACACCTTC.